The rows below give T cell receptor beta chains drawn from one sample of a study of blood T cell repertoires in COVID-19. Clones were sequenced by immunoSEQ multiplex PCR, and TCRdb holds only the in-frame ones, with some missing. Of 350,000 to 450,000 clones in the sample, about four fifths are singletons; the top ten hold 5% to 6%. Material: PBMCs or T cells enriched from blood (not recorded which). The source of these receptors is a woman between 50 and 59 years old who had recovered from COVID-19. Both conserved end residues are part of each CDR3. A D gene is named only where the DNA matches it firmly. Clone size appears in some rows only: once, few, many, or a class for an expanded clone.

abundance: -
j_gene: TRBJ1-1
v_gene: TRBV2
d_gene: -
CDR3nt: TGTGCCAGCAGACCCACCGGGAATGGGGAAGCTTTCTTT
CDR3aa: CASRPTGNGEAFF

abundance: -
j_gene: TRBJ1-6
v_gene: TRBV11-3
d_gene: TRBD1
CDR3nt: TGTGCCAGCAGCTACAGGGGGCAGAATTCACCCCTCCACTTT
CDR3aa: CASSYRGQNSPLHF

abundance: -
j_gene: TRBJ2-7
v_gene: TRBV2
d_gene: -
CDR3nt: TGTGCCAGCAGTGAACCGACCCAGGGCTCCTACGAGCAGTACTTC
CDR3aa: CASSEPTQGSYEQYF

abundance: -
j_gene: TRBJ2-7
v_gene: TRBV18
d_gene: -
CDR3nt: TGTGCCAGCTCACCTGGCGGGTCACCCTACGAGCAGTACTTC
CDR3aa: CASSPGGSPYEQYF

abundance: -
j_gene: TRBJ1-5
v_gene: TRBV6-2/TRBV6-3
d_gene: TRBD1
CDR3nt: TGTGCCAGCGGCCCCGGGACAGGGGGCTTTAATCAGCCCCAGCATTTT
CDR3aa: CASGPGTGGFNQPQHF

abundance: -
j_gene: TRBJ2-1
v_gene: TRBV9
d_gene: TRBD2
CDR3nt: TGTGCCAGCAGCGTCGGTGCGGGAGACCACAATGAGCAGTTCTTC
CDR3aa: CASSVGAGDHNEQFF

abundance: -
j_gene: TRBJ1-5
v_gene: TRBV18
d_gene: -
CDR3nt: TGTGCCAGCTCACTAGACGGGAAGACTATTAATCAGCCCCAGCATTTT
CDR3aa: CASSLDGKTINQPQHF

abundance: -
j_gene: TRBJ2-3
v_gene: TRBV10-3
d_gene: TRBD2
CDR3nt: TGTGCCATCAGTGAAGAGCGGGAGAATATAGATACGCAGTATTTT
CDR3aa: CAISEERENIDTQYF

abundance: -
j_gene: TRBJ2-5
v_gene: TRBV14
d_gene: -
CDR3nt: TGTGCCAGCAGTCCCGGACTCCAAGAGACCCAGTACTTC
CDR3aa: CASSPGLQETQYF

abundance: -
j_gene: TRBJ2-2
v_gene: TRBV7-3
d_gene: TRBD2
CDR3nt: TGTGCCAGCAGCTGGACTAGCGGTAACACCGGGGAGCTGTTTTTT
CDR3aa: CASSWTSGNTGELFF

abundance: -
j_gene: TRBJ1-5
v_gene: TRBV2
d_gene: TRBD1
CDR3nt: TGTGCCAGCAGCGGCACAGGACAGGGATTACAGCCCCAGCATTTT
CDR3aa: CASSGTGQGLQPQHF

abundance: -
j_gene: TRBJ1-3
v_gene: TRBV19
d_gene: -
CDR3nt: TGTGCCAGTACCCAGGTGGCCTCTGGAAACACCATATATTTT
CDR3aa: CASTQVASGNTIYF

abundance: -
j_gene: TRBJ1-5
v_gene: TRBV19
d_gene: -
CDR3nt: TGTGCCAGTAGTATGGAGGGTTCCTATTGGAATCAGCCCCAGCATTTT
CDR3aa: CASSMEGSYWNQPQHF

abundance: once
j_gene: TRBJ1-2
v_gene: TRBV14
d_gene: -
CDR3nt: TGTGCCAGCAGCCCGCGGACAGCTAACTATGGCTACACCTTC
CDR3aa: CASSPRTANYGYTF

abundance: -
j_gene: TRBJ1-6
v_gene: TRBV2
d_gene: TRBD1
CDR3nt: TGTGCCAGCAGTCCCGGACAGGGCTCTTCACCCCTCCACTTT
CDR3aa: CASSPGQGSSPLHF

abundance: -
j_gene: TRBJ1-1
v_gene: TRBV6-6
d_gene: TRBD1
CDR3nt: TGTGCCAGCAGTCCTGTGACAGGGCGACAGAACACTGAAGCTTTCTTT
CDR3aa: CASSPVTGRQNTEAFF

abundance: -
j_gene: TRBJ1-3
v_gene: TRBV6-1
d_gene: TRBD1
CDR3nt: TGTGCCAGCAGTGAATCAGGGGGGCACACCATATATTTT
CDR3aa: CASSESGGHTIYF

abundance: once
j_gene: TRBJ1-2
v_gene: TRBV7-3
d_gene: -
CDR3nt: TGTGCCAGCAGCTTCAACAGGGACTATGGCTACACCTTC
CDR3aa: CASSFNRDYGYTF

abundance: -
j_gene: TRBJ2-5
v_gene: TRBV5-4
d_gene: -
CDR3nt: TGTGCCAGCAGCCCGGAGCAGGCGGGAGAGACCCAGTACTTC
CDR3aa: CASSPEQAGETQYF

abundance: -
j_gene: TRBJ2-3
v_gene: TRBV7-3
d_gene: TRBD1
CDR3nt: TGTGCCAGCAGCCAACAGGGGGCGCGGGGCACAGATACGCAGTATTTT
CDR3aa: CASSQQGARGTDTQYF

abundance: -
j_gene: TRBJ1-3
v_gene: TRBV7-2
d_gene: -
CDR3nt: TGTGCCAGCAGCTTACGGGGAAGCCACTCTGGAAACACCATATATTTT
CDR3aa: CASSLRGSHSGNTIYF

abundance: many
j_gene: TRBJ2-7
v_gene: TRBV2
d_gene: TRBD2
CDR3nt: TGTGCCAGCAGAGCTCCGGGACTAGAGCAGTACTTC
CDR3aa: CASRAPGLEQYF

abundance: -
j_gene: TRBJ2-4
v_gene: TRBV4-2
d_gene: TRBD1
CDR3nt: TGTGCCAGCAGCCAAGAAACAGGGGACCCGCGGAACATTCAGTACTTC
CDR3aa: CASSQETGDPRNIQYF

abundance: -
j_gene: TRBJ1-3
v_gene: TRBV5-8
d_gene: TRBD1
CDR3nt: TGTGCCAGCAGCTTGGGACAGGGACACCCCTCAAGCTCTGGAAACACCATATATTTT
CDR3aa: CASSLGQGHPSSSGNTIYF

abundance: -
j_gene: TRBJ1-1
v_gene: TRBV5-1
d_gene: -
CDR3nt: TGCGCCAGCAGCTCAAAGTCGCGGAACACTGAAGCTTTCTTT
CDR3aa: CASSSKSRNTEAFF

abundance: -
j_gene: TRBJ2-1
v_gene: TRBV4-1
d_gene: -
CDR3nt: TGCGCCAGCAGCCAACGAGAATATGAGCAGTTCTTC
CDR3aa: CASSQREYEQFF

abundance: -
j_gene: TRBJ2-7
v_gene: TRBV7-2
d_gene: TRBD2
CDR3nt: TGTGCCAGCAGCCCCGGACTAGCGGATTTCTCCTACGAGCAGTACTTC
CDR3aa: CASSPGLADFSYEQYF

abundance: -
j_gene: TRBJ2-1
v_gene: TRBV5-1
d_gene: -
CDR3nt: TGCGCCAGCAGCTTGGGGGATAGCGCCCATGAGCAGTTCTTC
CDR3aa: CASSLGDSAHEQFF

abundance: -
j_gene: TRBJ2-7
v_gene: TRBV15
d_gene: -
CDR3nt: TGTGCCACCAGCAGAGACGGGGAGCAGTACTTC
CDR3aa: CATSRDGEQYF

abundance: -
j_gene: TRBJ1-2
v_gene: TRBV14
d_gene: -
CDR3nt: TGTGCCAGCAGCCAAGAAGGGGTTTACGGCTACACCTTC
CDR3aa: CASSQEGVYGYTF

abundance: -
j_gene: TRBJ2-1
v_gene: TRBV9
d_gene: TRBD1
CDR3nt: TGTGCCAGCAGCGTAGTCGAGGGGGCTTCCTACAATGAGCAGTTCTTC
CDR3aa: CASSVVEGASYNEQFF

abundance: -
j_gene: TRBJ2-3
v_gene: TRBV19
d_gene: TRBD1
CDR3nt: TGTGCCAGTAGCTGGACAGGGGGCGCGGATACGCAGTATTTT
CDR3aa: CASSWTGGADTQYF

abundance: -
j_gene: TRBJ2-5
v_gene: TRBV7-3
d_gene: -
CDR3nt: TGTGCCAGCAGCAGACTGGGGGCCCGGAAAGAGACCCAGTACTTC
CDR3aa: CASSRLGARKETQYF

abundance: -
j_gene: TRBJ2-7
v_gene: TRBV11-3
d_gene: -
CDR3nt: TGTGCCAGCAGCCTAGAGGAGTTGGCTTACGAGCAGTACTTC
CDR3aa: CASSLEELAYEQYF

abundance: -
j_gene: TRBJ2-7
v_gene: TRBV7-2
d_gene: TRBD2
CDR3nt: TGTGCCAGCAGCGTTAGCGGGAGATCCGAGCAGTACTTC
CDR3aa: CASSVSGRSEQYF

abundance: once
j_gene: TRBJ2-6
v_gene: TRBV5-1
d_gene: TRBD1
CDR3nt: TGCGCCAGCAGCGCTTACCGGGACAGAGCATCTGGGGCCAACGTCCTGACTTTC
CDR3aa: CASSAYRDRASGANVLTF

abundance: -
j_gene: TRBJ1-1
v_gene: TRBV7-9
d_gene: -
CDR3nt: TGTGCCAGCAGTATGTTGGGGGGAAACACTGAAGCTTTCTTT
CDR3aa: CASSMLGGNTEAFF

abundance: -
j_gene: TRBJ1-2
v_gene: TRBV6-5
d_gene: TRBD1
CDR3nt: TGTGCCAGCAGGTTTGACCGGGACAGGGGAAATGGCTACACCTTC
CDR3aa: CASRFDRDRGNGYTF

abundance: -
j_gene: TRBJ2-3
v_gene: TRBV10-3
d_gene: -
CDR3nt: TGTGCCATCAGTGAGGGGGGGGCTTCCACAGATACGCAGTATTTT
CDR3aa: CAISEGGASTDTQYF